What follows are 7 T cell receptor beta chains derived from one specimen sequenced in a study of graft-versus-host responses after intestinal transplantation (dated by TCRdb to about 2021). The receptor library was made with the immunoSEQ multiplex PCR assay. As stored in TCRdb, this immuneACCESS dataset retains in-frame rearrangements with V and J assigned. A fraction of the clones does not appear; measured against another copy, unresolved V genes explain less than half of the discrepancy, and the remainder lacks a known reason. The sample table lists some 31,000 clones, roughly nine tenths of them with a count of one. 11% of the sample is held by the ten biggest clonotypes. The specimen was PBMCs, collected roughly 68 weeks after intestinal transplantation. These receptors came from a human patient who received an intestinal transplant, so some T cells may come from the graft donor.

The rearrangement joins TRBV2 to TRBJ2-1; no clear D gene. The V gene lost 3 bases and the J gene lost 0 bases, with 9 bases spanning the gap. The V gene's germline CDR1 is SNHLY and CDR2 FYNNEI. The CDR3 length is 15 residues. The CDR3 reads CASSDSESSYNEQFF. The DNA of the CDR3 is TGTGCCAGCAGTGACTCCGAGAGCTCCTACAATGAGCAGTTCTTC.

A word on this clone: This same CDR3 is encoded by further DNA sequences in the sample. The CDR3 DNA follows: TGTGCCAGTAGTTGGGGGAACACTGAAGCTTTCTTT. This codes for CASSWGNTEAFF. The rearrangement uses TRBV19 and TRBJ1-1; D call uncertain. Trimming took off 5 bases at V and 1 base at J, with 5 bases between the two ends. Germline CDR1 reads LNHDA; CDR2 reads SQIVND (reference sequence). The length of the CDR3 is 12 residues. Full variable domain (outside the CDR3, taken from reference TRBV19 and TRBJ1-1): DGGITQSPKYLFRKEGQNVTLSCEQNLNHDAMYWYRQDPGQGLRLIYYSQIVNDFQKGDIAEGYSVSREKKESFPLTVTSAQKNPTAFYLCASSWGNTEAFFGQGTRLTVV.

CDR3 nucleotides: TGTGCCAGCAATAGGGACAGGGCCTACAATGAGCAGTTCTTC. It encodes CASNRDRAYNEQFF. This chain uses TRBV6-6 with TRBJ2-1; 9 positions agree with TRBD1. Trimming removed 7 bases from V and 2 bases from J; junction bases left unmatched: 3. The CDR3 is 14 residues long. Germline V CDR1 and CDR2: MNHNY, SVGAGI (reference sequence).

J is TRBJ2-1 and V is TRBV2; perhaps D is TRBD1 or TRBD2 (5 bases each). Trimming took 3 bases from V and 0 from J, leaving 21 bases between them. This CDR3 region has 19 residues. The germline gives CDR1 SNHLY, CDR2 FYNNEI. CDR3 in DNA: TGTGCCAGCAGTGATCGGTCATTCGAGGGGATTAGCTCCTACAATGAGCAGTTCTTC. It codes for CASSDRSFEGISSYNEQFF.

For the CDR3, the DNA is TGTGCCAGCAGGGGACAGGCACGCCTTTACAATGAGCAGTTCTTC. Translation: CASRGQARLYNEQFF. This chain joins TRBV28 and TRBJ2-1; 8 bases line up with TRBD1. In germline, CDR1 is MDHEN, CDR2 SYDVKM. The CDR3 is made up of 15 amino acids. V shed 6 bases, J shed 4 bases, and the junction held 8 bases outside the gene matches. The full variable domain, completed using reference TRBV28 and TRBJ2-1, is DVKVTQSSRYLVKRTGEKVFLECVQDMDHENMFWYRQDPGLGLRLIYFSYDVKMKEKGDIPEGYSVSREKKERFSLILESASTNQTSMYLCASRGQARLYNEQFFGPGTRLTVL.

This chain uses TRBV4-1 with TRBJ1-4, with 7 bases aligning to TRBD1. The V gene end was trimmed by 4 bases and the J gene end by 4 bases; junction bases not matched to a gene: 9. Germline CDR1 is MGHRA and CDR2 is YSYEKL. This CDR3 has 16 amino acids. Here the CDR3 DNA reads TGCGCCAGCAGCCGCCCAATCCGGGACAGTAATGAAAAACTGTTTTTT. Protein product: CASSRPIRDSNEKLFF.

The gene calls are TRBV5-4 and TRBJ2-7; D tentatively fits TRBD1 or TRBD2 (7 bases each). This CDR3 region has 16 residues. Germline CDR1 reads SGHNT; CDR2 reads YYREEE (reference sequence). Between the trimmed V and J ends, which lost 4 bases and 3 bases, there was a span of 20 bases. The CDR3 DNA reads TGTGCCAGCAGCCGCCGCCCAGGGGGGGACCACTACGAGCAGTACTTC. Protein product: CASSRRPGGDHYEQYF.